Listed below are T cell receptor beta chains from one sample, sequenced in a study of shared clonotypes between healthy human individuals. Clones were read by immunoSEQ multiplex PCR, and TCRdb kept only the in-frame ones, dropping some. The sample consists of about 2.2 million clones, around 95% of them appearing once. Sample: naive CD8+ T cells from PBMCs. These TCRs come from a young man in good health. Some clones in this sample may be carry-over from other donors' samples. CDR3s include the opening cysteine and the closing phenylalanine or tryptophan. Fields, in order: CDR3 length, V gene, J gene, D gene, CDR3 DNA, CDR3 protein. The D gene is left open where the match is weak.

>15|TRBV5-1|TRBJ1-2|-
TGCGCCAGCAGCTTGGATAGGGGGAACTTGGATGGCTACACCTTC
CASSLDRGNLDGYTF
>15|TRBV19|TRBJ2-5|TRBD2
TGTGCCACAAGCCCGACTAGCGGGAGTAGAGAGACCCAGTACTTC
CATSPTSGSRETQYF
>13|TRBV27|TRBJ2-5|-
TGTGCCAGCAGTTCAGGACTTCTAGAGACCCAGTACTTC
CASSSGLLETQYF
>15|TRBV5-1|TRBJ2-1|-
TGCGCCAGCAGGGATTGGGGGAGAAGCTACAATGAGCAGTTCTTC
CASRDWGRSYNEQFF
>15|TRBV4-3|TRBJ2-5|-
TGCGCCAGCAGCCAAGGGACAGGGAGGGGAGAGACCCAGTACTTC
CASSQGTGRGETQYF
>15|TRBV5-5|TRBJ2-7|TRBD2
TGTGCCAGCAGGGTGCCTAGCGGGACGGTCTACGAGCAGTACTTC
CASRVPSGTVYEQYF
>11|TRBV2|TRBJ2-7|-
TGTGCCACACAGTCAGGCTACGAGCAGTACTTC
CATQSGYEQYF
>12|TRBV4-1|TRBJ2-1|-
TGCGCCAGCAGCGTCCGGCACAATGAGCAGTTCTTC
CASSVRHNEQFF
>11|TRBV11-2|TRBJ2-1|-
TGTGCCAGCAGCTTAGTCTCCGAGCAGTTCTTC
CASSLVSEQFF
>12|TRBV10-3|TRBJ1-1|-
TGTGCCATCAGTGAGAGAAGGACTGAAGCTTTCTTT
CAISERRTEAFF
>14|TRBV27|TRBJ2-7|-
TGTGCCAGCAGTTCCCGTGCAGGTAGCCACGAGCAGTACTTC
CASSSRAGSHEQYF
>14|TRBV13|TRBJ2-5|-
TGTGCCAGCAGCTTAGTGTCGACCGCGGAGACCCAGTACTTC
CASSLVSTAETQYF
>14|TRBV5-1|TRBJ1-1|-
TGCGCCAGCAGCTTGTTTCAGGTGAACACTGAAGCTTTCTTT
CASSLFQVNTEAFF
>16|TRBV7-3|TRBJ2-4|-
TGTGCCAGCAGCCCGGGACCGATGGGGACCAAAAACATTCAGTACTTC
CASSPGPMGTKNIQYF
>13|TRBV6-5|TRBJ2-5|-
TGTGCCAGCGTTGGACAGCCCAGAGAGACCCAGTACTTC
CASVGQPRETQYF